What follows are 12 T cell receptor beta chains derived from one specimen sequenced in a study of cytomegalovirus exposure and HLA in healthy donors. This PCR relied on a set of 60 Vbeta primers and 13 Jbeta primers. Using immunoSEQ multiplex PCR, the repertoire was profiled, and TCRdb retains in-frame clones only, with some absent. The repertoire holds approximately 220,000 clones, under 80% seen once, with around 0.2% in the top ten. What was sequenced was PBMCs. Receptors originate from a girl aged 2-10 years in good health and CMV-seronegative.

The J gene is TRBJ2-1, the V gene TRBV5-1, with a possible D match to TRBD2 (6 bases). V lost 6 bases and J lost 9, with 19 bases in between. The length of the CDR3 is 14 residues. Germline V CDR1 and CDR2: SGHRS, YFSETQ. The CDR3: CASNDGGSYREQFF. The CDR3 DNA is TGCGCCAGCAACGACGGGGGTTCCTATCGTGAGCAGTTCTTC.

Here the CDR3 DNA reads TGTGCCATCAGTGAGCATAGGGGGAACACCGGGGAGCTGTTTTTT. Protein: CAISEHRGNTGELFF. The chain joins TRBV10-3 to TRBJ2-2; D is perhaps TRBD1 (5 bases). The CDR3 length is 15 residues. Between the trimmed V and J ends, which lost 2 bases and 1 base, there was a span of 8 bases. Germline-derived CDR1 and CDR2 are ENHRY and SYGVKD.

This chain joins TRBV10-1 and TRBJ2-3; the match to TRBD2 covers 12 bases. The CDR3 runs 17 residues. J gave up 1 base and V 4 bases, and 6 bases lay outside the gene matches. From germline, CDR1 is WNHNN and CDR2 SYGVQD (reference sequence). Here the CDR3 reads CASSGLAGEVGTDTQYF. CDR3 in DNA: TGCGCCAGCAGTGGACTAGCGGGAGAGGTTGGCACAGATACGCAGTATTTT.

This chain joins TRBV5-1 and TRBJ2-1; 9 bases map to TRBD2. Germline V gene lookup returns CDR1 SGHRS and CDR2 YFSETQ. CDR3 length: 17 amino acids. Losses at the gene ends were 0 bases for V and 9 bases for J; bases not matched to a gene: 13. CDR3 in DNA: TGCGCCAGCAGCTTGGAAGGGGGCGGGAGGGCCGGTAGTGAGCAGTTCTTC. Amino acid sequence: CASSLEGGGRAGSEQFF.

CDR3 in amino acids: CASSEQRGGQETQYF. The CDR3 DNA is TGTGCCAGCAGTGAACAGCGGGGGGGGCAAGAGACCCAGTACTTC. This rearrangement joins TRBV25-1 to TRBJ2-5; 10 positions agree with TRBD2. Losses at the gene ends were 2 bases for V and 2 bases for J; bases not matched to a gene: 2. From germline, CDR1 is MGHDK and CDR2 SYGVNS. The CDR3 is 15 residues long.

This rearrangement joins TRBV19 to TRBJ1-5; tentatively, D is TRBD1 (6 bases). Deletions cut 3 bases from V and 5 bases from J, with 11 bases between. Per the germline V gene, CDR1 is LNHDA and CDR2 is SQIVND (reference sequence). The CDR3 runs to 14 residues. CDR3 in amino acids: CASSMGGRDQPQHF. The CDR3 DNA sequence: TGTGCCAGTAGTATGGGGGGGCGCGATCAGCCCCAGCATTTT.

The chain's CDR3 is CASSRGAGYTF. CDR3 coding DNA: TGTGCCAGCTCGCGGGGGGCGGGCTACACCTTC. The rearrangement links TRBV5-4 to TRBJ1-2, with D possibly TRBD1 on 6 matching bases. This CDR3 has 11 residues. V gave up 7 bases and J gave up 8 bases, with 12 bases separating them. CDR1 is SGHNT and CDR2 is YYREEE in the germline V gene (reference sequence).

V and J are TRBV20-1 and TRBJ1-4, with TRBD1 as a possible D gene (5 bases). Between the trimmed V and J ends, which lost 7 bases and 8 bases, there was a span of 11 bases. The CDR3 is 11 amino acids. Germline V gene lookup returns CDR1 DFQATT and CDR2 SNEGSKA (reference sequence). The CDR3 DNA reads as TGCAGTGGGGGCGCGGGGGAAAAACTGTTTTTT. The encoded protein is CSGGAGEKLFF.

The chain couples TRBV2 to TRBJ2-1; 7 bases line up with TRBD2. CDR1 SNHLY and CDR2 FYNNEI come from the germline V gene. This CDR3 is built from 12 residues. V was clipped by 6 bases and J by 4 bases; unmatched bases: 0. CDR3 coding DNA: TGTGCCAGCAGGGGGGGGTACAATGAGCAGTTCTTC. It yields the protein CASRGGYNEQFF.

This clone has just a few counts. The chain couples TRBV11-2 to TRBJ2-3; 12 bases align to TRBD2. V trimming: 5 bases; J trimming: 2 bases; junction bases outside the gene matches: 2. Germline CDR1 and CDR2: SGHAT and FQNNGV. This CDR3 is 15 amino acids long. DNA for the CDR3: TGTGCCAGCAGCCCTAGCGGGGGGGTCACAGATACGCAGTATTTT. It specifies CASSPSGGVTDTQYF.

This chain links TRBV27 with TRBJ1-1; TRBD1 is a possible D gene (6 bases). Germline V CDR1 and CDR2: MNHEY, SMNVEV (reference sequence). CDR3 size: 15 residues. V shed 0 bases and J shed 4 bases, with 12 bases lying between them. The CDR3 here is CASSLSPQGFTEAFF. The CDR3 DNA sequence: TGTGCCAGCAGTTTATCTCCGCAGGGGTTCACTGAAGCTTTCTTT.

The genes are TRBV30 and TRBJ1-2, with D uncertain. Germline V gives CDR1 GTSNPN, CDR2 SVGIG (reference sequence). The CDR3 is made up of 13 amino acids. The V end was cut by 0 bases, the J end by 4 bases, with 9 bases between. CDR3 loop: CAWSVNQFYGYTF. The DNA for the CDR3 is TGTGCCTGGAGTGTAAATCAGTTCTATGGCTACACCTTC. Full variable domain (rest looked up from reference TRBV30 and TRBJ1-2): SQTIHQWPATLVQPVGSPLSLECTVEGTSNPNLYWYRQAAGRGLQLLFYSVGIGQISSEVPQNLSASRPQDRQFILSSKKLLLSDSGFYLCAWSVNQFYGYTFGSGTRLTVV.